This T cell receptor (beta chain) was retrieved from a study of T cell responses to AZD1222 COVID-19 vaccine. The protocol was immunoSEQ multiplex PCR, while the TCRdb copy is restricted to in-frame clones and leaves out a portion. The data contain some 130,000 clones, 80% to 95% of them seen just once; the ten biggest clones take up about 3.8%. Per germline, CDR1 SSHAT and CDR2 FNYEAQ (reference sequence). The CDR3 loop spans 15 amino acids. V shed 5 bases and J 3 bases; nucleotides not matched to a gene: 10. Turning to this clone: Antigen unknown.

Points from the study as a whole: Mostly white British, mostly female donors; authors suggested clonal diversity may be underestimated. Along spike, vaccine-associated CD4 TCRs were found throughout, with dominance at 160-218 and 743-854.

The chain uses TRBV7-7 and TRBJ2-7, with TRBD2 matching over 7 bases. The TCR sequence derives from an adult in good health. This material consisted of peripheral blood, taken on day 0 of AZD1222 vaccination. CDR3 in DNA: TGTGCCAGCAGCCCGGGACCAGCGGGAAACTACGAGCAGTACTTC. This codes for CASSPGPAGNYEQYF.